This record looks at one T cell receptor (beta chain) sequence and its context. Trimming removed 3 bases from V and 5 bases from J; junction bases left unmatched: 7. The CDR3 has 16 amino acids. The germline gives CDR1 SGHTA, CDR2 FQGNSA. This entry belongs to a study of blood T cell repertoires in COVID-19. Whole-study context: Samples representing acute and convalescent COVID-19 were sourced from the United States, Italy and Spain.

Data came from immunoSEQ multiplex PCR; TCRdb stores just in-frame clones and leaves some out. The sample carries about 100,000 clones, 75% to 90% recorded once. V is TRBV7-2 and J is TRBJ2-2, with 9 bases that match TRBD1. The sequenced material came from peripheral blood. This TCR derives from an elderly man with acute or convalescent COVID-19. The CDR3 coding sequence is TGTGCCAGCAGCTTTGCCGGGACAGGGAGGACCGGGGAGCTGTTTTTT. Its translation: CASSFAGTGRTGELFF.